This passage covers 29 T cell receptor beta chains from one sample sequenced in a study of cytomegalovirus exposure and HLA in healthy donors (dated by TCRdb to about 2017). The library came from the immunoSEQ multiplex PCR assay. The multiplex PCR relied on a mix of 60 forward primers for TCR Vbeta segments and 13 reverse primers for TCR Jbeta segments. The clones in this table, taken by TCRdb from immuneACCESS, are in-frame only. Not every clone is retained; where verified, under half of the shortfall comes from an unresolved V gene, and the cause of the rest is unknown. The sample data list about 120,000 clones, and 70% to 80% of these were observed just once. The ten largest make up roughly 2.5% of the sample. The source material was PBMCs. The source is a female donor in good health and CMV-seronegative.

CDR3 sequence reads: CASRAIDRAVYGYTF. CDR3 DNA sequence: TGTGCCAGCAGGGCCATAGACAGGGCTGTCTATGGCTACACCTTC. J is TRBJ1-2 and V is TRBV2; 7 bases agree with TRBD1. V shed 6 bases, J shed 4 bases, and the junction held 11 bases outside the gene matches. There are 15 residues in the CDR3. Germline CDR1 is SNHLY and CDR2 is FYNNEI. Full variable domain (outside the CDR3, taken from reference TRBV2 and TRBJ1-2): EPEVTQTPSHQVTQMGQEVILRCVPISNHLYFYWYRQILGQKVEFLVSFYNNEISEKSEIFDDQFSVERPDGSNFTLKIRSTKLEDSAMYFCASRAIDRAVYGYTFGSGTRLTVV.

The J gene is TRBJ2-7, the V gene TRBV18, with D tentatively TRBD2 (7 bases). The CDR3 covers 13 residues. Germline CDR1 KGHSH, CDR2 LQKENI. Trimming removed 5 bases from V and 9 bases from J, with 17 bases in between. CDR3 protein: CASSSQGQRGQYF. The CDR3 DNA is TGTGCCAGCTCAAGTCAGGGGCAGCGGGGGCAGTACTTC.

This chain uses TRBV6-5 with TRBJ1-1; tentatively, D is TRBD1 (6 bases). The CDR3 totals 14 residues. The V end was cut by 11 bases, the J end by 4 bases, with 20 bases between. Germline V gene sequence: CDR1 MNHEY, CDR2 SVGAGI. The CDR3 nucleotides are TGTGCCGCCCGGACCGAGGGGGGGAGCACTGAAGCTTTCTTT. Protein: CAARTEGGSTEAFF.

The chain carries TRBV2 and TRBJ2-3; D gene uncertain. Trimming removed 2 bases from V and 4 bases from J, with 7 bases in between. The length of the CDR3 is 13 residues. CDR1 and CDR2 from the germline V gene are SNHLY and FYNNEI. Here the CDR3 reads CASSEWSADTQYF. In DNA, the CDR3 is TGTGCCAGCAGTGAATGGAGTGCAGATACGCAGTATTTT.

This clone was seen more than once but under ten times. The chain links TRBV6-5 to TRBJ1-5; a possible D gene is TRBD1 (5 bases). V was clipped by 4 bases and J by 8 bases, with 12 bases between them. Germline CDR1 is MNHEY and CDR2 is SVGAGI. CDR3 size: 13 residues. The CDR3 coding sequence is TGTGCCAGCAGTTCGGGGGGAGCGAAGCCCCAGCATTTT. It codes for CASSSGGAKPQHF.

Concerning this clone: The CDR3 end shows no conserved phenylalanine or tryptophan, and so a read error is likely. This chain joins TRBV4-2 and TRBJ1-5, with D maybe TRBD1 (6 bases). V was shortened by 0 bases and J by 1 base, with 10 bases between the two germline ends. The germline V gene has CDR1 LGHNA and CDR2 YNFKEQ. This CDR3 comprises 16 residues. The CDR3 coding sequence is TGTGCCAGCAGCCAAGATGGACAGTTGAGCAATCAGCCCCAGCATCTT. This translates into CASSQDGQLSNQPQHL.

V is TRBV5-6 and J is TRBJ2-5, with 7 bases fitting TRBD2. CDR3 size: 15 residues. V shed 2 bases, J shed 5 bases, and the junction held 9 bases outside the gene matches. Germline assignment: CDR1 SGHDT and CDR2 YYEEEE. CDR3 in DNA: TGTGCCAGCAGCTTAACCGGGACTATGAAGGAGACCCAGTACTTC. It specifies CASSLTGTMKETQYF. The entire variable domain, with the rest obtained from reference TRBV5-6 and TRBJ2-5, is as follows: DAGVTQSPTHLIKTRGQQVTLRCSPKSGHDTVSWYQQALGQGPQFIFQYYEEEERQRGNFPDRFSGHQFPNYSSELNVNALLLGDSALYLCASSLTGTMKETQYFGPGTRLLVL.

In DNA, the CDR3 is TGTGCCAGCAGTGAATCGGCCAGGGGAAACACCATATATTTT. The encoded protein is CASSESARGNTIYF. The chain couples TRBV6-1 to TRBJ1-3; D gene ambiguous. The length of the CDR3 is 14 residues. Germline V gene sequence: CDR1 MNHNS, CDR2 SASEGT. The V and J ends lost 2 bases and 4 bases respectively, with 9 bases between them.

The J gene is TRBJ2-1, the V gene TRBV19; the match to TRBD1 covers 7 bases. The CDR3 contains 15 residues. Germline V CDR1 and CDR2: LNHDA, SQIVND (reference sequence). The V gene end was trimmed by 7 bases and the J gene end by 8 bases; junction bases not matched to a gene: 14. As DNA, the CDR3 is TGTGCCAGTACGCTCGCAGGGGGTGTGTGGGATGAGCAGTTCTTC. Residues: CASTLAGGVWDEQFF. The entire variable domain, with the rest obtained from reference TRBV19 and TRBJ2-1, is as follows: DGGITQSPKYLFRKEGQNVTLSCEQNLNHDAMYWYRQDPGQGLRLIYYSQIVNDFQKGDIAEGYSVSREKKESFPLTVTSAQKNPTAFYLCASTLAGGVWDEQFFGPGTRLTVL.

This chain uses TRBV2 with TRBJ2-3; TRBD1 is a possible D gene (5 bases). Germline V gene lookup returns CDR1 SNHLY and CDR2 FYNNEI. CDR3 length equals 17 residues. V lost 3 bases to trimming and J lost 6 bases, with 22 bases between them. CDR3 sequence (DNA): TGTGCCAGCAGTGACGATTTGCAGGACATCACGGGTGATACGCAGTATTTT. Encoded protein: CASSDDLQDITGDTQYF.

This chain joins TRBV5-6 and TRBJ1-1; TRBD1 aligns across 7 bases. Germline CDR1 SGHDT, CDR2 YYEEEE. V lost 4 bases and J lost 0; bases outside the gene matches: 12. CDR3 size: 17 residues. The CDR3 coding sequence is TGTGCCAGCAGCCGCCGGGCAGGGGGTACTATGAACACTGAAGCTTTCTTT. Protein product: CASSRRAGGTMNTEAFF. Complete variable domain (other parts from reference TRBV5-6 and TRBJ1-1): DAGVTQSPTHLIKTRGQQVTLRCSPKSGHDTVSWYQQALGQGPQFIFQYYEEEERQRGNFPDRFSGHQFPNYSSELNVNALLLGDSALYLCASSRRAGGTMNTEAFFGQGTRLTVV.

The chain links TRBV7-9 to TRBJ1-1; TRBD1 matches 7 bases. With 0 bases clipped from V and 10 bases from J, the junction kept 5 bases outside the gene matches. This CDR3 is built from 13 residues. In germline, CDR1 is SEHNR, CDR2 FQNEAQ (reference sequence). Written as DNA, the CDR3 is TGTGCCAGCAGCTTAGCGGCGGAGGGGGCAGCTTTCTTT. It specifies CASSLAAEGAAFF. Complete variable domain (other parts from reference TRBV7-9 and TRBJ1-1): DTGVSQNPRHKITKRGQNVTFRCDPISEHNRLYWYRQTLGQGPEFLTYFQNEAQLEKSRLLSDRFSAERPKGSFSTLEIQRTEQGDSAMYLCASSLAAEGAAFFGQGTRLTVV.

The V call is TRBV11-2, the J call TRBJ1-1, with D tentatively TRBD1 (5 bases). The CDR3 loop spans 14 amino acids. V was cut by 5 bases and J by 1 base, with 11 bases left in between. Germline V gene data show CDR1 as SGHAT and CDR2 as FQNNGV. The CDR3 loop is CASSLRTPNTEAFF. The CDR3 DNA sequence: TGTGCCAGCAGCCTCCGGACACCGAACACTGAAGCTTTCTTT.

This chain's CDR3 is CASSLYGPGTGSGYTF. The CDR3 DNA reads as TGTGCCAGCAGCTTGTACGGGCCCGGGACAGGGTCTGGCTACACCTTC. The V and J genes are TRBV5-4 and TRBJ1-2; 9 bases line up with TRBD1. This CDR3 spans 16 amino acids. The trim removed 1 base at V and 7 bases at J, leaving 11 bases unmatched. The germline V gene has CDR1 SGHNT and CDR2 YYREEE (reference sequence).

This chain uses TRBV6-5 with TRBJ2-5; TRBD1 is a possible D gene (6 bases). The end of the DNA aligns better with TRBJ2-7, so the J call may be wrong. The CDR3 is 14 residues long. Per the germline V gene, CDR1 is MNHEY and CDR2 is SVGAGI. CDR3 sequence reads: CASSFRDKPYEQYF. The CDR3 DNA is TGTGCCAGCAGTTTCCGGGACAAACCCTACGAGCAGTACTTC.

This chain joins TRBV5-5 and TRBJ2-2; possible D gene TRBD1, 7 bases. The germline V gene has CDR1 SGHKS and CDR2 YYEKEE (reference sequence). Deletions cut 2 bases from V and 2 bases from J, with 16 bases between. CDR3 length: 17 amino acids. The CDR3 DNA reads as TGTGCCAGCAGCTTCTCAACAGGGGACTTTAACACCGGGGAGCTGTTTTTT. Its translation: CASSFSTGDFNTGELFF.

The rearrangement uses TRBV5-1 and TRBJ2-5; 10 nucleotides line up with TRBD1. V lost 4 bases and J lost 5; bases outside the gene matches: 5. The CDR3 is 14 amino acids. The V gene's germline CDR1 is SGHRS and CDR2 YFSETQ. As DNA, the CDR3 is TGCGCCAGCAGCCCCGGGACAGGGGCCGAGACCCAGTACTTC. Protein: CASSPGTGAETQYF.

J is TRBJ2-7 and V is TRBV27; no clear D gene. Germline V gives CDR1 MNHEY, CDR2 SMNVEV (reference sequence). V lost 0 bases and J 5 bases, leaving 11 bases between the germline ends. The CDR3 runs to 14 residues. The CDR3 here is CASSLSVAVHEQYF. The CDR3 bases are TGTGCCAGCAGTTTATCGGTGGCAGTCCACGAGCAGTACTTC.

This clone was seen once. The V call is TRBV15, the J call TRBJ2-3, with D maybe TRBD2 (7 bases). Germline CDR1 is LNHNV and CDR2 is YYDKDF (reference sequence). Deletions cut 4 bases from V and 2 bases from J, with 31 bases between. The CDR3 has 21 amino acids. The CDR3 here is CATSKYHRSSLRGAHTDTQYF. In nucleotides, the CDR3 is TGTGCCACCAGCAAGTACCACAGGTCAAGTTTACGGGGGGCTCACACAGATACGCAGTATTTT. The full variable domain, its missing parts supplied by reference TRBV15 and TRBJ2-3, is DAMVIQNPRYQVTQFGKPVTLSCSQTLNHNVMYWYQQKSSQAPKLLFHYYDKDFNNEADTPDNFQSRRPNTSFCFLDIRSPGLGDTAMYLCATSKYHRSSLRGAHTDTQYFGPGTRLTVL.

V usage is TRBV6-5 and J usage is TRBJ1-2; a weak D match, TRBD1 (5 bases). The germline V gene has CDR1 MNHEY and CDR2 SVGAGI. V dropped 5 bases and J dropped 8 bases, with 12 bases sitting between them. CDR3 length: 12 amino acids. The CDR3 protein is CASSGGTIGYTF. As DNA, the CDR3 is TGTGCCAGCAGTGGCGGGACTATCGGCTACACCTTC.

The chain combines TRBV7-2 with TRBJ1-2; 7 positions agree with TRBD1. Trimming took 5 bases from V and 1 from J; bases not matched to a gene: 7. Germline CDR1 is SGHTA and CDR2 is FQGNSA. This CDR3 has 15 amino acids. The CDR3 nucleotides are TGTGCCAGCAGCCCGCAGGGGGTAAGTAACTATGGCTACACCTTC. Translating gives CASSPQGVSNYGYTF.

This sequence joins TRBV7-4 and TRBJ2-4, with D tentatively TRBD1 (6 bases). This CDR3 spans 17 amino acids. Trimming stripped 5 bases from V and 0 bases from J, with 17 bases between. Germline V CDR1 and CDR2: SGHVT, SQSDAQ. CDR3 coding DNA: TGTGCCAGCAGCCTTCGGACAGTCATACTAGCCAAAAACATTCAGTACTTC. Its translation: CASSLRTVILAKNIQYF.

This clone came up a few times. The chain recombines TRBV6-5 with TRBJ2-1; TRBD2 agrees at 7 bases. CDR1 and CDR2 (germline): MNHEY, SVGAGI. This CDR3 has 15 amino acids. Trimming at V came to 4 bases and at J to 8 bases, leaving 11 bases not matched to a gene. The CDR3 sequence is CASSLAGANSYEQFF. In nucleotides, the CDR3 is TGTGCCAGCAGTTTAGCGGGCGCAAACAGCTATGAGCAGTTCTTC.

V gene TRBV11-2 combines with J gene TRBJ1-1, with D possibly TRBD1 on 6 matching bases. In germline, CDR1 is SGHAT, CDR2 FQNNGV. V was trimmed by 0 bases and J by 0 bases, leaving 8 bases between them. There are 15 residues in the CDR3. The chain's CDR3 is CASSLDPGVNTEAFF. Written as DNA, the CDR3 is TGTGCCAGCAGCTTAGATCCAGGGGTGAACACTGAAGCTTTCTTT.

This chain uses TRBV5-6 with TRBJ1-2; D gene ambiguous. CDR1 and CDR2 (germline): SGHDT, YYEEEE. This CDR3 comprises 15 residues. The V end lost 4 bases, the J end lost 3 bases, and 16 bases lay between the germline ends. CDR3 in DNA: TGTGCCAGCAGCCGTATATTTAGGGAGGACTATGGCTACACCTTC. Residues: CASSRIFREDYGYTF.

There are a few counts of this clone. This chain uses TRBV6-6 with TRBJ1-1, with a possible D match to TRBD1 (5 bases). The V and J ends lost 0 bases and 4 bases respectively, with 6 bases between them. Germline V CDR1 and CDR2: MNHNY, SVGAGI (reference sequence). The CDR3 is 13 amino acids. The CDR3 region is CASSYSTVTEAFF. CDR3 sequence (DNA): TGTGCCAGCAGTTACTCGACAGTCACTGAAGCTTTCTTT.

The CDR3 reads CASSYGGHNEQFF. CDR3 bases: TGTGCCAGCAGCTACGGGGGACACAATGAGCAGTTCTTC. The chain uses TRBV7-9 and TRBJ2-1; TRBD2 might be the D (6 bases). Germline CDR1 is SEHNR and CDR2 is FQNEAQ (reference sequence). V was trimmed by 4 bases and J by 5 bases, leaving 9 bases between them. The CDR3 sequence is 13 residues long.

The chain has TRBV30 and TRBJ1-2; D is possibly TRBD1 (5 bases). The germline V and J ends were trimmed by 2 bases and 0 bases, with 13 bases remaining between them. The CDR3 spans 15 residues. CDR1 and CDR2 (germline): GTSNPN, SVGIG (reference sequence). The CDR3 reads CAWSRGFATNYGYTF. The CDR3 region has the DNA TGTGCCTGGAGTAGGGGATTCGCCACTAACTATGGCTACACCTTC.

This clone has just a few counts. The chain has TRBV5-4 and TRBJ1-5; D call uncertain. This CDR3 spans 15 amino acids. Germline V lookup: CDR1 SGHNT, CDR2 YYREEE (reference sequence). V was shortened by 0 bases and J by 6 bases, with 13 bases between the two germline ends. The CDR3 DNA reads TGTGCCAGCAGCTTGGGGTCTGGTGCGCCTCAGCCCCAGCATTTT. This translates into CASSLGSGAPQPQHF.